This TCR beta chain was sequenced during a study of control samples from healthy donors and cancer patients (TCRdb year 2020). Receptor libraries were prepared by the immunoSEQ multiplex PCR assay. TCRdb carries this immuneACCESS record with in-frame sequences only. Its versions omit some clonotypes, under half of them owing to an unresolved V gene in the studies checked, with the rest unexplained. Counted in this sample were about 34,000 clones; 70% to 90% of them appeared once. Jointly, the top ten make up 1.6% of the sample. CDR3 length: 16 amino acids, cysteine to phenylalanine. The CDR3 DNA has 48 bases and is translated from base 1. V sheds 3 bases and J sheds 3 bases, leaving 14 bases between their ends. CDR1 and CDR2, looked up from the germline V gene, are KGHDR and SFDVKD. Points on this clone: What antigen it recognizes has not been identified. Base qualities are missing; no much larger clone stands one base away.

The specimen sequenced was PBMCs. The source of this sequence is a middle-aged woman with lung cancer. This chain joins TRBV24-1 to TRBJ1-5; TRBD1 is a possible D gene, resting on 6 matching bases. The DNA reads TGTGCCACCAGTGATCCCCCCCGGGACACCAATCAGCCCCAGCATTTT. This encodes CATSDPPRDTNQPQHF.